The 19 T cell receptor beta chains given below trace back to one sample, sequenced in a study of identical twins. TCRdb reanalysed the 5' RACE reads using MiXCR and keeps one entry per CDR3 protein. The sample lists roughly 720,000 distinct CDR3 sequences, roughly 18% occurring once. This same sample was also part of a study on T cells expressing NK-cell markers.

Sequencing was carried out using PBMCs. Every receptor here comes from a woman under 30 in good health.

This clonotype was counted a few times. The CDR3 here is CASKDNWSSYEQYF. The DNA for the CDR3 is TGTGCCAGCAAAGACAACTGGAGCTCCTACGAGCAGTACTTC. This chain links TRBV2 with TRBJ2-7; D remains ambiguous. Germline-derived CDR1 and CDR2 are SNHLY and FYNNEI. Trimming stripped 7 bases from V and 0 bases from J, with 13 bases between. The CDR3 runs 14 residues.

The chain is built from TRBV6-5 and TRBJ1-3; D possibly corresponds to TRBD1 (6 bases). Germline-derived CDR1 and CDR2 are MNHEY and SVGAGI. Trimming removed 2 bases from V and 0 bases from J, with 8 bases in between. The CDR3 length is 15 residues. CDR3 loop: CASSYGQSSGNTIYF. Written as DNA, the CDR3 is TGTGCCAGCAGTTACGGACAGAGCTCTGGAAACACCATATATTTT.

This clonotype was detected a few times. The chain is built from TRBV5-1 and TRBJ2-1; unclear D gene. Trimming shortened V by 7 bases and J by 7 bases, and 12 bases separated the two germline ends. The germline CDR1 and CDR2 sequences are SGHRS and YFSETQ. The CDR3 is 12 amino acids. CDR3 protein: CASGEDLNEQFF. The CDR3, as DNA: TGCGCCAGCGGAGAAGATTTGAATGAGCAGTTCTTC.

The sample holds a few counts of this clonotype. V gene TRBV10-1 combines with J gene TRBJ2-3; 13 positions match TRBD2. The germline V gene encodes CDR1 WNHNN and CDR2 SYGVQD (reference sequence). The CDR3 contains 17 residues. V gave up 4 bases and J gave up 6 bases; unmatched junction bases: 10. The CDR3 nucleotides read TGCGCCAGCAGTGGTAGTACTAGCGGGGGGGACCATGATACGCAGTATTTT. Its protein product is CASSGSTSGGDHDTQYF.

The rearrangement uses TRBV20-1 and TRBJ2-5; the D is unclear. Trimming cost V 1 base and J 0 bases, with 21 bases left between them. Germline CDR1 DFQATT, CDR2 SNEGSKA (reference sequence). CDR3 length: 18 amino acids. CDR3 DNA sequence: TGCAGTGCTAGAGGGTCGGGTAGCCTTCTTTTGAACCAAGAGACCCAGTACTTC. Translation gives CSARGSGSLLLNQETQYF.

There are a few counts of this clonotype. This chain links TRBV12-3 or TRBV12-4 with TRBJ2-5; D gene ambiguous. The CDR3 consists of 12 residues. The V gene lost 2 bases and the J gene lost 7 bases, with 8 bases spanning the gap. The CDR3 loop is CASSLNLGTQYF. The DNA of the CDR3 is TGTGCCAGCAGTTTAAACCTGGGGACCCAGTACTTC.

The J gene is TRBJ2-2, the V gene TRBV15; 8 bases match TRBD1. The CDR3 spans 14 residues. After removal of 3 bases from V and 5 bases from J, the junction contained 2 bases not matched to a gene. Looked up from germline, CDR1 is LNHNV and CDR2 is YYDKDF (reference sequence). The CDR3: CATSRDRVTGELFF. The CDR3 region has the DNA TGTGCCACCAGCAGGGACAGGGTGACCGGGGAGCTGTTTTTT.

The chain has TRBV2 and TRBJ1-2; 8 nucleotides match TRBD1. The germline gives CDR1 SNHLY, CDR2 FYNNEI. J gave up 3 bases and V 6 bases, and 6 bases lay outside the gene matches. The CDR3 consists of 14 residues. The CDR3 DNA sequence: TGTGCCAGCAGAAACCCGGGACAGGACTATGGCTACACCTTC. Protein: CASRNPGQDYGYTF.

A few counts support this clonotype. The gene calls are TRBV15 and TRBJ2-1; possible D gene TRBD2, 6 bases. The CDR3 is 15 residues long. The V gene's germline CDR1 is LNHNV and CDR2 YYDKDF (reference sequence). V lost 0 bases, J lost 9 bases, and 15 bases lay in between. In nucleotides, the CDR3 is TGTGCCACCAGCAGAGATCGACTAGTAAACAGTGAGCAGTTCTTC. Its protein is CATSRDRLVNSEQFF.

This sequence joins TRBV10-3 and TRBJ1-2; D not certain. The CDR3 runs 11 residues. The germline CDR1 and CDR2 sequences are ENHRY and SYGVKD. Trimming stripped 8 bases from V and 4 bases from J, with 8 bases between. CDR3 sequence reads: CAIGQSYGYTF. The CDR3 DNA is TGTGCCATCGGCCAGTCCTATGGCTACACCTTC.

This clonotype was counted only a few times. J is TRBJ2-3 and V is TRBV20-1; 7 nucleotides align to TRBD2. The length of the CDR3 is 14 residues. Per the germline V gene, CDR1 is DFQATT and CDR2 is SNEGSKA (reference sequence). V shed 6 bases and J 6 bases; nucleotides not matched to a gene: 12. CDR3 amino acids: CSAVSGGGADTQYF. CDR3 sequence (DNA): TGCAGTGCCGTATCGGGAGGTGGGGCGGATACGCAGTATTTT.

The rearrangement joins TRBV27 to TRBJ2-7; the D is unclear. The CDR3 length is 13 residues. Trimming removed 4 bases from V and 2 bases from J, with 9 bases in between. CDR1 MNHEY and CDR2 SMNVEV come from the germline V gene (reference sequence). The CDR3, as DNA: TGTGCCAGCAGTTCTCTCGAAACCTACGAGCAGTACTTC. This encodes CASSSLETYEQYF.

This clonotype was picked up a small number of times. The genes are TRBV6-5 and TRBJ1-4, with D maybe TRBD1 (5 bases). CDR1 and CDR2 from the germline V gene are MNHEY and SVGAGI. Trimming removed 1 base at V and 10 bases at J, with 16 bases between. The CDR3 contains 15 residues. CDR3 in amino acids: CASSYLGNGQGKLFF. Here the CDR3 DNA reads TGTGCCAGCAGTTACTTAGGAAATGGGCAGGGAAAACTGTTTTTT.

V is TRBV7-9 and J is TRBJ2-1; unclear D gene. V lost 1 base and J lost 4, with 11 bases in between. Germline V lookup: CDR1 SEHNR, CDR2 FQNEAQ (reference sequence). CDR3 length equals 15 residues. The CDR3 region has the DNA TGTGCCAGCAGCTTAGGGTTAGGAGATTACAATGAGCAGTTCTTC. Its translation is CASSLGLGDYNEQFF.

This sequence joins TRBV12-3 or TRBV12-4 and TRBJ1-6, with a tentative D call TRBD1 (5 bases). V shed 2 bases and J shed 13 bases, with 15 bases lying between them. This CDR3 spans 14 amino acids. The CDR3 DNA reads as TGTGCCAGCAGTTTACAGGGCAGGACCGTCCCCCTCCACTTT. It encodes CASSLQGRTVPLHF.

The chain couples TRBV20-1 to TRBJ2-1, with D perhaps being TRBD1 or TRBD2 (5 bases each). The CDR3 is made up of 13 amino acids. Germline V lookup: CDR1 DFQATT, CDR2 SNEGSKA (reference sequence). Trimming cost V 1 base and J 7 bases, with 11 bases left between them. The DNA of the CDR3 is TGCAGTGCTAGAGTGGGACCAATTAATGAGCAGTTCTTC. Translation gives CSARVGPINEQFF.

This clonotype was detected a few times. This chain uses TRBV11-2 with TRBJ2-7; TRBD1 matches at 7 bases. V shed 6 bases and J 3 bases; nucleotides not matched to a gene: 8. CDR1 is SGHAT and CDR2 is FQNNGV in the germline V gene. The CDR3 runs to 14 residues. CDR3 sequence reads: CASSQGGAVYEQYF. The CDR3 DNA follows: TGTGCCAGCAGTCAAGGGGGCGCGGTCTACGAGCAGTACTTC.

This rearrangement joins TRBV5-1 to TRBJ2-7, with TRBD1 as a possible D gene (6 bases). The germline gives CDR1 SGHRS, CDR2 YFSETQ. CDR3 length: 16 amino acids. V was shortened by 0 bases and J by 2 bases, with 15 bases between the two germline ends. CDR3 bases: TGCGCCAGCAGCTTGGCCAGGCAGGGGACCACCTACGAGCAGTACTTC. Encoded protein: CASSLARQGTTYEQYF.

This clonotype has just a few counts. V gene TRBV6-5 combines with J gene TRBJ1-5; perhaps TRBD1 as D (5 bases). The CDR3 consists of 15 residues. V shed 4 bases and J shed 6 bases, with 16 bases lying between them. In germline, CDR1 is MNHEY, CDR2 SVGAGI. CDR3 sequence reads: CASSSQGGASQPQHF. CDR3 nucleotide sequence: TGTGCCAGCAGTTCGCAGGGAGGTGCTTCTCAGCCCCAGCATTTT.